These 4 T cell receptor beta chains share one sample of origin, sequenced in a study of shared clonotypes between healthy human individuals. Measured with immunoSEQ multiplex PCR; TCRdb has only the in-frame clones, and not every one. Of around 2,000,000 clones listed, just under 95% were seen once; the top ten hold about 1.1%. CD45RO-negative CD8 cells positively selected for CCR7 made up the naive population, which excluded terminally differentiated effector memory CD45RA+ cells. What was sequenced was naive CD8+ T cells sorted from blood. The origin of the receptors is a man younger than 35 in good health.

The chain recombines TRBV10-2 with TRBJ2-7; maybe TRBD1 (5 bases). V was pared by 2 bases and J by 0 bases, with 11 bases between. The CDR3 length is 15 residues. In germline, CDR1 is WSHSY, CDR2 SAAADI. The CDR3 sequence is CASSEAGISSYEQYF. DNA for the CDR3: TGCGCCAGCAGTGAGGCAGGGATTAGCTCCTACGAGCAGTACTTC.

J is TRBJ2-7 and V is TRBV27, with 7 bases aligning to TRBD2. After removal of 8 bases from V and 2 bases from J, the junction contained 9 bases not matched to a gene. This CDR3 region has 14 residues. CDR1 and CDR2 from the germline V gene are MNHEY and SMNVEV (reference sequence). CDR3 region: CASEGRGTTYEQYF. The CDR3 DNA reads as TGTGCCAGCGAGGGGCGGGGGACCACCTACGAGCAGTACTTC.

This rearrangement joins TRBV30 to TRBJ1-3; D may be TRBD1 (6 bases). The CDR3 is made up of 14 amino acids. Trimming left V 2 bases short and J 8 bases short, with 16 bases between. Per germline, CDR1 GTSNPN and CDR2 SVGIG (reference sequence). Here the CDR3 DNA reads TGTGCCTGGAGTTCTCCTGGGGGCGCAGACACCATATATTTT. It is translated as CAWSSPGGADTIYF.

Of note for this clone: Other DNA variants within this sample encode the same CDR3. The chain uses TRBV7-6 and TRBJ1-2; D call uncertain. The CDR3 runs 13 residues. V dropped 1 base and J dropped 2 bases, with 5 bases sitting between them. Per the germline V gene, CDR1 is SGHVS and CDR2 is FNYEAQ. DNA for the CDR3: TGTGCCAGCAGCTTAGGAGAAAACTATGGCTACACCTTC. It specifies CASSLGENYGYTF.